This T cell receptor (beta chain) appears in the sequencing data of a study of cytomegalovirus exposure and HLA in healthy donors. General study points: An analysis that came later showed most CMV-associated TCR beta chains appearing HLA-restricted. Likely technical artifact: a cluster of highly shared sequence variants.

This CDR3 is 16 amino acids long. Germline V lookup: CDR1 SGHVS, CDR2 FQNEAQ. The V end was cut by 5 bases, the J end by 5 bases, with 16 bases between. In regard to this clone: The antigen is unknown.

PCR used 60 Vbeta primers and 13 Jbeta primers. Data came from immunoSEQ multiplex PCR; TCRdb stores just in-frame clones and leaves some out. Here the sample spans approximately 160,000 clones, 75% to 90% being singletons. Everyone who donated was a healthy bone marrow donor. Sequencing was done on a sample of PBMCs. The clonotype originates from a human donor in good health. This rearrangement joins TRBV7-8 to TRBJ1-6, with TRBD1 as a possible D gene (5 bases). CDR3 coding DNA: TGTGCCAGCAGCCCCGGGACTGAGAGAGATAATTCACCCCTCCACTTT. Its translation is CASSPGTERDNSPLHF.